This is a list of T cell receptor beta chains from one sample in a study of shared clonotypes between healthy human individuals. TCRdb's copy holds only in-frame clones and misses some; the assay was immunoSEQ multiplex PCR. Here the sample spans approximately 1,500,000 clones, approximately 98% being singletons. Sequenced sample: naive CD4+ T cells sorted from blood. The receptors were gathered from a young man in good health. Both conserved end residues are part of each CDR3. Fields, in order: V gene, D gene, J gene, clone size, CDR3 protein, CDR3 DNA. D genes are given only for firm matches. Clone size is not always given. Where it is, it says once, few, many or a class for expanded clones.

V gene: TRBV28
D gene: -
J gene: TRBJ2-6
clone size: -
CDR3 protein: CASSSQDSGANVLTF
CDR3 DNA: TGTGCCAGCAGTTCCCAGGACTCTGGGGCCAACGTCCTGACTTTC

V gene: TRBV10-1
D gene: -
J gene: TRBJ2-7
clone size: -
CDR3 protein: CASSESGGVEQYF
CDR3 DNA: TGCGCCAGCAGTGAGTCTGGTGGGGTCGAGCAGTACTTC

V gene: TRBV9
D gene: -
J gene: TRBJ2-7
clone size: -
CDR3 protein: CASSATGSFGYEQYF
CDR3 DNA: TGTGCCAGCAGCGCAACAGGTTCCTTCGGGTACGAGCAGTACTTC

V gene: TRBV6-5
D gene: -
J gene: TRBJ1-5
clone size: -
CDR3 protein: CASSSGTLVNQPQHF
CDR3 DNA: TGTGCCAGCAGCTCCGGGACACTAGTTAATCAGCCCCAGCATTTT

V gene: TRBV7-9
D gene: TRBD1
J gene: TRBJ1-3
clone size: -
CDR3 protein: CASSSRGGLLSGNTIYF
CDR3 DNA: TGTGCCAGCAGCTCGAGAGGGGGCCTGCTCTCTGGAAACACCATATATTTT

V gene: TRBV6-6
D gene: -
J gene: TRBJ2-7
clone size: -
CDR3 protein: CASSYSRSGHSYEQYF
CDR3 DNA: TGTGCCAGCAGTTACTCGAGGAGCGGGCACAGCTACGAGCAGTACTTC

V gene: TRBV5-4
D gene: TRBD2
J gene: TRBJ2-1
clone size: -
CDR3 protein: CASSSKLAGVLGEQFF
CDR3 DNA: TGTGCCAGCAGCTCCAAGCTAGCGGGAGTACTCGGTGAGCAGTTCTTC

V gene: TRBV21-1
D gene: -
J gene: TRBJ2-7
clone size: -
CDR3 protein: CASKGDREGDPYEQYF
CDR3 DNA: TGTGCCAGCAAGGGGGACAGAGAGGGGGACCCCTACGAGCAGTACTTC

V gene: TRBV28
D gene: -
J gene: TRBJ2-7
clone size: -
CDR3 protein: CASSYPGQTYEQYF
CDR3 DNA: TGTGCCAGCAGTTACCCAGGACAGACCTACGAGCAGTACTTC

V gene: TRBV5-1
D gene: TRBD2
J gene: TRBJ2-5
clone size: -
CDR3 protein: CASSSAPGRSGAQYF
CDR3 DNA: TGCGCCAGCAGCTCCGCCCCGGGACGGAGCGGGGCCCAGTACTTC

V gene: TRBV6-1
D gene: -
J gene: TRBJ1-3
clone size: -
CDR3 protein: CASRQTSGNTIYF
CDR3 DNA: TGTGCCAGCAGACAAACCTCTGGAAACACCATATATTTT

V gene: TRBV29-1
D gene: -
J gene: TRBJ2-7
clone size: -
CDR3 protein: CSVGRGYEQYF
CDR3 DNA: TGCAGCGTTGGCCGAGGCTACGAGCAGTACTTC

V gene: TRBV25-1
D gene: -
J gene: TRBJ2-2
clone size: -
CDR3 protein: CASRPSGSTGELFF
CDR3 DNA: TGTGCCAGCAGACCATCAGGGAGCACCGGGGAGCTGTTTTTT

V gene: TRBV2
D gene: -
J gene: TRBJ2-4
clone size: -
CDR3 protein: CASSDRPGDIQYF
CDR3 DNA: TGTGCCAGCAGCGATAGACCCGGCGACATTCAGTACTTC

V gene: TRBV19
D gene: -
J gene: TRBJ2-7
clone size: once
CDR3 protein: CASSRGRISYEQYF
CDR3 DNA: TGTGCCAGTAGCCGGGGGAGAATCTCCTACGAGCAGTACTTC

V gene: TRBV7-9
D gene: TRBD2
J gene: TRBJ2-7
clone size: -
CDR3 protein: CASSAKRLAANSYEQYF
CDR3 DNA: TGTGCCAGCAGCGCCAAGCGACTAGCGGCCAACTCCTACGAGCAGTACTTC

V gene: TRBV4-1
D gene: -
J gene: TRBJ2-5
clone size: -
CDR3 protein: CASSRGTPGETQYF
CDR3 DNA: TGCGCCAGCAGCCGTGGAACCCCCGGGGAGACCCAGTACTTC

V gene: TRBV2
D gene: -
J gene: TRBJ2-1
clone size: -
CDR3 protein: CASKGFSEQFF
CDR3 DNA: TGTGCCAGCAAGGGATTCTCTGAGCAGTTCTTC

V gene: TRBV11-2
D gene: TRBD1
J gene: TRBJ2-7
clone size: -
CDR3 protein: CASSDPGQGSYEQYF
CDR3 DNA: TGTGCCAGCAGCGATCCGGGACAGGGTTCCTACGAGCAGTACTTC

V gene: TRBV10-2
D gene: -
J gene: TRBJ1-1
clone size: -
CDR3 protein: CASSESVNLNTEAFF
CDR3 DNA: TGCGCCAGCAGTGAGTCGGTCAACCTGAACACTGAAGCTTTCTTT

V gene: TRBV6-1
D gene: TRBD1
J gene: TRBJ2-5
clone size: -
CDR3 protein: CASSELGTGVPETQYF
CDR3 DNA: TGTGCCAGCAGTGAACTCGGGACAGGGGTCCCAGAGACCCAGTACTTC

V gene: TRBV5-1
D gene: -
J gene: TRBJ2-7
clone size: -
CDR3 protein: CASSLVGYEQYF
CDR3 DNA: TGCGCCAGCAGCTTGGTTGGCTACGAGCAGTACTTC

V gene: TRBV19
D gene: TRBD2
J gene: TRBJ2-1
clone size: -
CDR3 protein: CASRTTSGRRYNEQFF
CDR3 DNA: TGTGCCAGTAGGACGACTAGCGGGAGAAGATACAATGAGCAGTTCTTC

V gene: TRBV5-5
D gene: -
J gene: TRBJ1-5
clone size: -
CDR3 protein: CASSFLAGRGNQPQHF
CDR3 DNA: TGTGCCAGCAGCTTTTTGGCGGGACGGGGCAATCAGCCCCAGCATTTT

V gene: TRBV5-1
D gene: TRBD1
J gene: TRBJ2-7
clone size: -
CDR3 protein: CASSQTGSSYEQYF
CDR3 DNA: TGCGCCAGCAGCCAGACAGGGAGCTCCTACGAGCAGTACTTC

V gene: TRBV6-5
D gene: -
J gene: TRBJ1-4
clone size: -
CDR3 protein: CASSPGAEGYEKLFF
CDR3 DNA: TGTGCCAGCAGCCCCGGAGCCGAGGGGTATGAAAAACTGTTTTTT

V gene: TRBV27
D gene: TRBD1
J gene: TRBJ1-5
clone size: -
CDR3 protein: CASSFPKRGHSNQPQHF
CDR3 DNA: TGTGCCAGCAGTTTTCCGAAGAGGGGGCATAGCAATCAGCCCCAGCATTTT

V gene: TRBV7-3
D gene: TRBD1
J gene: TRBJ2-6
clone size: once
CDR3 protein: CASSPERQGLPGANVLTF
CDR3 DNA: TGTGCCAGCAGCCCCGAGAGACAGGGGCTACCTGGGGCCAACGTCCTGACTTTC

V gene: TRBV2
D gene: -
J gene: TRBJ1-1
clone size: -
CDR3 protein: CASNKGPRSTTEAFF
CDR3 DNA: TGTGCCAGCAATAAGGGACCCCGATCGACCACTGAAGCTTTCTTT

V gene: TRBV6-1
D gene: -
J gene: TRBJ1-2
clone size: -
CDR3 protein: CASTGGTAANYGYTF
CDR3 DNA: TGTGCCAGCACCGGAGGGACGGCAGCTAACTATGGCTACACCTTC

V gene: TRBV9
D gene: TRBD2
J gene: TRBJ2-2
clone size: -
CDR3 protein: CASSSGTSGLRGVGELFF
CDR3 DNA: TGTGCCAGCAGCTCCGGGACTAGCGGGCTCAGAGGCGTCGGGGAGCTGTTTTTT

V gene: TRBV18
D gene: TRBD1
J gene: TRBJ2-7
clone size: -
CDR3 protein: CASSRDRYEQYF
CDR3 DNA: TGTGCCAGCTCCCGGGACAGGTACGAGCAGTACTTC

V gene: TRBV28
D gene: TRBD2
J gene: TRBJ2-1
clone size: once
CDR3 protein: CASSTAAGVVFDEQFF
CDR3 DNA: TGTGCCAGCAGTACGGCGGCGGGAGTCGTTTTCGATGAGCAGTTCTTC

V gene: TRBV6-1
D gene: TRBD2
J gene: TRBJ2-1
clone size: -
CDR3 protein: CASSELAGASNNEQFF
CDR3 DNA: TGTGCCAGCAGTGAACTAGCGGGAGCCTCCAACAATGAGCAGTTCTTC

V gene: TRBV5-4
D gene: -
J gene: TRBJ1-2
clone size: -
CDR3 protein: CASSLADVTYGYTF
CDR3 DNA: TGTGCCAGCAGCTTAGCGGACGTTACTTATGGCTACACCTTC

V gene: TRBV5-1
D gene: TRBD1
J gene: TRBJ1-5
clone size: -
CDR3 protein: CASSPADRENQPQHF
CDR3 DNA: TGCGCCAGCAGCCCAGCTGACAGGGAGAATCAGCCCCAGCATTTT

V gene: TRBV7-9
D gene: TRBD1
J gene: TRBJ1-5
clone size: -
CDR3 protein: CASSSVRGSNQPQHF
CDR3 DNA: TGTGCCAGCAGCTCGGTCAGGGGGAGCAATCAGCCCCAGCATTTT

V gene: TRBV25-1
D gene: -
J gene: TRBJ2-2
clone size: -
CDR3 protein: CASRRADTGELFF
CDR3 DNA: TGTGCCAGCAGGCGGGCAGACACCGGGGAGCTGTTTTTT

V gene: TRBV6-1
D gene: TRBD2
J gene: TRBJ2-3
clone size: -
CDR3 protein: CASSEGLAGDTDTQYF
CDR3 DNA: TGTGCCAGCAGTGAGGGGCTAGCGGGGGACACAGATACGCAGTATTTT

V gene: TRBV5-1
D gene: -
J gene: TRBJ2-3
clone size: -
CDR3 protein: CASYNSPGLGTQYF
CDR3 DNA: TGCGCCAGCTACAACTCCCCGGGGTTAGGTACGCAGTATTTT

V gene: TRBV5-4
D gene: -
J gene: TRBJ2-3
clone size: -
CDR3 protein: CASSFQLSPADTQYF
CDR3 DNA: TGTGCCAGCAGCTTCCAATTATCGCCGGCAGATACGCAGTATTTT

V gene: TRBV7-7
D gene: -
J gene: TRBJ2-3
clone size: -
CDR3 protein: CASSLGDIRTDTQYF
CDR3 DNA: TGTGCCAGCAGCTTAGGGGACATCCGCACAGATACGCAGTATTTT

V gene: TRBV7-9
D gene: TRBD1
J gene: TRBJ2-7
clone size: -
CDR3 protein: CASSLILGQGYEQYF
CDR3 DNA: TGTGCCAGCAGCTTAATTCTCGGACAGGGCTACGAGCAGTACTTC

V gene: TRBV6-1
D gene: -
J gene: TRBJ1-2
clone size: -
CDR3 protein: CASSELSGGFGYGYTF
CDR3 DNA: TGTGCCAGCAGTGAACTGTCCGGGGGTTTTGGCTATGGCTACACCTTC

V gene: TRBV28
D gene: -
J gene: TRBJ2-7
clone size: once
CDR3 protein: CASSLPGTFYEQYF
CDR3 DNA: TGTGCCAGCAGTCTCCCCGGGACTTTCTACGAGCAGTACTTC

V gene: TRBV30
D gene: TRBD1
J gene: TRBJ2-2
clone size: -
CDR3 protein: CAWRGDRAGELFF
CDR3 DNA: TGTGCCTGGAGGGGAGACAGGGCCGGGGAGCTGTTTTTT

V gene: TRBV25-1
D gene: -
J gene: TRBJ1-3
clone size: -
CDR3 protein: CASSDLGLADTIYF
CDR3 DNA: TGTGCCAGCAGTGACTTAGGACTTGCGGACACCATATATTTT

V gene: TRBV6-5
D gene: TRBD2
J gene: TRBJ2-2
clone size: -
CDR3 protein: CASNDYREAGELFF
CDR3 DNA: TGTGCCAGCAACGACTATCGGGAGGCCGGGGAGCTGTTTTTT

V gene: TRBV5-6
D gene: -
J gene: TRBJ2-7
clone size: -
CDR3 protein: CASSLRGTVSYEQYF
CDR3 DNA: TGTGCCAGCAGCTTGAGAGGGACGGTCTCCTACGAGCAGTACTTC

V gene: TRBV28
D gene: -
J gene: TRBJ2-1
clone size: -
CDR3 protein: CASSLRNEQFF
CDR3 DNA: TGTGCCAGCAGTTTAAGAAATGAGCAGTTCTTC